This entry lists 5 T cell receptor beta chains sequenced from one sample in a study of siplizumab effects on memory and regulatory T cells. Assay: immunoSEQ multiplex PCR; the TCRdb copy retains only in-frame clones and omits some. The sample has about 87,000 clones; 70% to 90% are singletons. The sample comprised CD4+ T cells sorted from blood. The source is a human donor in good health.

DNA for the CDR3: TGCAGTGGGGATGGGCGAGAGACCCAGTACTTC. Its translation is CSGDGRETQYF. The chain uses TRBV20-1 and TRBJ2-5; unclear D gene. Germline V CDR1 and CDR2: DFQATT, SNEGSKA (reference sequence). Trimming took off 7 bases at V and 4 bases at J, with 10 bases between the two ends. The CDR3 contains 11 residues.

The chain is built from TRBV27 and TRBJ2-1; D not certain. The CDR3 totals 15 residues. Germline CDR1 reads MNHEY; CDR2 reads SMNVEV (reference sequence). Deletions cut 6 bases from V and 4 bases from J, with 16 bases between. The CDR3 DNA reads TGTGCCAGCAGCCCCGTCAGCCTAAATTACAATGAGCAGTTCTTC. This sequence encodes CASSPVSLNYNEQFF.

This chain joins TRBV13 and TRBJ2-7, with D maybe TRBD1 (6 bases). Germline CDR1 is PRHDT and CDR2 is FYEKMQ (reference sequence). V shed 0 bases and J shed 4 bases, with 13 bases lying between them. The CDR3 has 15 residues. This CDR3 reads CASSLGGTGLYEQYF. In DNA, the CDR3 is TGTGCCAGCAGCTTAGGGGGTACAGGGCTATACGAGCAGTACTTC.

The chain joins TRBV6-5 to TRBJ2-3; tentatively, D is TRBD2 (5 bases). V was cut by 8 bases and J by 4 bases, with 19 bases left in between. The CDR3 extends over 15 amino acids. The V gene's germline CDR1 is MNHEY and CDR2 SVGAGI. For the CDR3, the DNA is TGTGCCAGCCAGAGGGCTAGTCGATTCCCAGATACGCAGTATTTT. Translating it yields CASQRASRFPDTQYF.

This chain links TRBV2 with TRBJ1-2; TRBD1 is a possible D gene (5 bases). With 7 bases removed from V and 3 bases from J, the gap between germline ends came to 15 bases. CDR1 and CDR2 from the germline V gene are SNHLY and FYNNEI. CDR3 length: 14 amino acids. CDR3 amino acids: CASTTGPGDYGYTF. The CDR3 DNA sequence: TGTGCCAGCACCACGGGCCCGGGGGACTATGGCTACACCTTC.